The entry below gives a single TCR beta chain sequence along with its context. The sample belongs to a study of read filtering for tumor transcriptome and immune sequencing. Molecular barcoded adaptors covering alpha/delta and beta/gamma chains were used on roughly 400 ng RNA. TCRdb fed the reads into MiXCR, producing one record per CDR3 protein. The sample yields approximately 150,000 distinct CDR3 sequences, about 13% seen once. Trimming left V 6 bases short and J 5 bases short, with 23 bases between. The CDR3 spans 17 residues. Germline V gene data show CDR1 as LGHNT and CDR2 as FRNRAP. The chain combines TRBV12-5 with TRBJ1-5, with D possibly TRBD1 on 5 matching bases. This sequence originates from a donor aged 40 or older with multiple myeloma. Material for sequencing was a population of CD138-negative cells sorted from bone marrow. CDR3 in DNA: TGTGCTAGTGGACTAAACCGGACACGACCGACTCATCAGCCCCAGCATTTT. This translates into CASGLNRTRPTHQPQHF. Full variable domain (rest looked up from reference TRBV12-5 and TRBJ1-5): DARVTQTPRHKVTEMGQEVTMRCQPILGHNTVFWYRQTMMQGLELLAYFRNRAPLDDSGMPKDRFSAEMPDATLATLKIQPSEPRDSAVYFCASGLNRTRPTHQPQHFGDGTRLSIL.